This TCR beta chain was sequenced for a study of blood T cell repertoires in COVID-19. Study as a whole: The study drew acute and convalescent COVID-19 samples from the United States, Italy and Spain. The cDNA or gDNA used as material had been derived from T cells, B-cell-depleted T cells, or PBMCs.

Trimming removed 8 bases at V and 1 base at J, with 15 bases between. In germline, CDR1 is MDHEN, CDR2 SYDVKM. The CDR3 loop spans 14 amino acids. Assay: immunoSEQ multiplex PCR; the TCRdb copy retains only in-frame clones and omits some. This table holds about 140,000 clones, around 83% found once. The source is a human donor in a cohort sampled during active COVID-19. The gene calls are TRBV28 and TRBJ2-7; maybe TRBD2 (6 bases). Sequenced sample: peripheral blood. In DNA, the CDR3 is TGTGCCAGCGGCCTAGCGTATAAATCCTACGAGCAGTACTTC. Translated: CASGLAYKSYEQYF.